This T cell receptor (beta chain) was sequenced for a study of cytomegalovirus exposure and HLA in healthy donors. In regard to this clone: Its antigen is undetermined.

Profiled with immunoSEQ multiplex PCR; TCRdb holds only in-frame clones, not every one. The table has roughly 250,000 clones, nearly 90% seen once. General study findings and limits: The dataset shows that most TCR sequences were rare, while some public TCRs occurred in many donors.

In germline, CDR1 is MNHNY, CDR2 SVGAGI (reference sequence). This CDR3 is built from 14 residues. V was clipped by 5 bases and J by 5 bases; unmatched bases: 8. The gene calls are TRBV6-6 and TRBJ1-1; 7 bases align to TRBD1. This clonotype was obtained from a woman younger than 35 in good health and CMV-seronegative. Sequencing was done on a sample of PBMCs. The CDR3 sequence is CASSRDRSSTEAFF. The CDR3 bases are TGTGCCAGCAGTCGGGACAGATCGAGTACTGAAGCTTTCTTT.